This T cell receptor beta chain was sequenced during a study of T cell changes during pregnancy in multiple sclerosis. The assay was immunoSEQ multiplex PCR, and TCRdb's table has in-frame clones only and misses some. The repertoire includes roughly 57,000 clones, 80% to 95% of them detected once, and approximately 0.6% sits in the top ten. The CDR3 extends over 15 amino acids. Germline CDR1 and CDR2: LNHDA and SQIVND (reference sequence). The V gene end was trimmed by 6 bases and the J gene end by 4 bases; junction bases not matched to a gene: 10. This chain joins TRBV19 and TRBJ1-2; 8 bases align to TRBD1. Specimen: CD4+ T cells from peripheral blood mononuclear cells, collected after pregnancy. This clonotype originated in a female donor with multiple sclerosis, enrolled in a pregnancy study. CDR3 nucleotides: TGTGCCAGTAGGGGCGGTCAGGGGGCTGCCTATGGCTACACCTTC. Protein: CASRGGQGAAYGYTF.